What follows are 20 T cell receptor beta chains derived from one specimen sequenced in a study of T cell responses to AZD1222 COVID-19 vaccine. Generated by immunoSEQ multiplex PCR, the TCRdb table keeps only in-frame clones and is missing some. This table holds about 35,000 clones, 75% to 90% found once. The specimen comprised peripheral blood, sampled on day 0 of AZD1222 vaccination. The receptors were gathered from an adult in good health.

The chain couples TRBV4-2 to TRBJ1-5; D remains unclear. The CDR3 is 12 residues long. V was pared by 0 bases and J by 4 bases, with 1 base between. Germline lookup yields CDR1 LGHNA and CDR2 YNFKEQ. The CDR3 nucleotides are TGTGCCAGCAGCCAAGATAATCAGCCCCAGCATTTT. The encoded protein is CASSQDNQPQHF.

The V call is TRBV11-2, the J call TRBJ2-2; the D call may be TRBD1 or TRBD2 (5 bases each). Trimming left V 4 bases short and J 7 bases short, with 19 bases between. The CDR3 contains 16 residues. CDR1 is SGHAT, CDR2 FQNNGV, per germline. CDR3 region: CASSSTPGTRGGELFF. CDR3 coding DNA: TGTGCCAGCAGCTCAACCCCCGGGACCCGGGGCGGGGAGCTGTTTTTT.

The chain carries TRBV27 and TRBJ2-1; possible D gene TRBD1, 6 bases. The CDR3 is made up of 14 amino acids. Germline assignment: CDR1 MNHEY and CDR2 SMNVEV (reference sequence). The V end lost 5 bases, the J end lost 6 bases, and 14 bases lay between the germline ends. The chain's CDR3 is CASSPRRGGNEQFF. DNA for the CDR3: TGTGCCAGCAGTCCGAGGAGAGGGGGCAATGAGCAGTTCTTC.

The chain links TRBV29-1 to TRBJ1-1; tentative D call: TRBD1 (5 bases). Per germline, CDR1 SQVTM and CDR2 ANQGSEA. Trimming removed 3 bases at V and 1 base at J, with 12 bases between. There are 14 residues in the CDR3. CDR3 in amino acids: CSVERQLANTEAFF. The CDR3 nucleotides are TGCAGCGTTGAGCGACAGCTCGCGAACACTGAAGCTTTCTTT.

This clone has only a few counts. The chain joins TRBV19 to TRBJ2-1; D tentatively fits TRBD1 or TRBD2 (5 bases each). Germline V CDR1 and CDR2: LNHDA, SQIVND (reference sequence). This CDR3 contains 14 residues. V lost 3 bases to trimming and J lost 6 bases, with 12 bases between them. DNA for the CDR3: TGTGCCAGTAGTATTAGGCCAGGGAGCAATGAGCAGTTCTTC. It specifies CASSIRPGSNEQFF.

The CDR3 DNA follows: TGTGCCAGCAGATTGACAACGGGGGAAGCTTTCTTT. It yields the protein CASRLTTGEAFF. This chain uses TRBV28 with TRBJ1-1; unclear D gene. Trimming stripped 6 bases from V and 8 bases from J, with 13 bases between. Per germline, CDR1 MDHEN and CDR2 SYDVKM. This CDR3 comprises 12 residues.

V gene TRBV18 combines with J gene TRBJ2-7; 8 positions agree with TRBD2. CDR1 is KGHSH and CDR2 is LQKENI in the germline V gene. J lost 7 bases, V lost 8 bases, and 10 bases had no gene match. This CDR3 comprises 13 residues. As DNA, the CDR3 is TGTGCCAGCAGAACCGGGACTAGTGGTGAGCAGTACTTC. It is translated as CASRTGTSGEQYF. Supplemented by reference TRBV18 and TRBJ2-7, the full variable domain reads NAGVMQNPRHLVRRRGQEARLRCSPMKGHSHVYWYRQLPEEGLKFMVYLQKENIIDESGMPKERFSAEFPKEGPSILRIQQVVRGDSAAYFCASRTGTSGEQYFGPGTRLTVT.

The CDR3 is CASSLGGTLSSYNEQFF. The DNA for the CDR3 is TGTGCCAGCAGCTTAGGGGGGACTCTCAGCTCCTACAATGAGCAGTTCTTC. The chain couples TRBV11-3 to TRBJ2-1, with a weak D call TRBD2 (6 bases). CDR1 SGHNT and CDR2 YENEEA come from the germline V gene. The germline V and J ends were trimmed by 1 base and 0 bases, with 13 bases remaining between them. The CDR3 runs to 17 residues.

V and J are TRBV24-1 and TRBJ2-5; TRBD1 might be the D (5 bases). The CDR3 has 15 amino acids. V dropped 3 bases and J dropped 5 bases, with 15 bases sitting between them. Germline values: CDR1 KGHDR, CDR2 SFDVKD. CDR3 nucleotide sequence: TGTGCCACCAGTGATCGCAAGGGGTTGCAGGAGACCCAGTACTTC. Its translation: CATSDRKGLQETQYF.

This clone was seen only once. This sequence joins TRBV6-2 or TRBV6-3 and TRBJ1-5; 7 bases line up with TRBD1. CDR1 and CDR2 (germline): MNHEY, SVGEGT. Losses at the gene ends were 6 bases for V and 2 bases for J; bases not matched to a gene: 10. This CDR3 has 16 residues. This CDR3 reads CASSGRTGTGNQPQHF. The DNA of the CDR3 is TGTGCCAGCAGCGGGCGGACCGGGACAGGCAATCAGCCCCAGCATTTT.

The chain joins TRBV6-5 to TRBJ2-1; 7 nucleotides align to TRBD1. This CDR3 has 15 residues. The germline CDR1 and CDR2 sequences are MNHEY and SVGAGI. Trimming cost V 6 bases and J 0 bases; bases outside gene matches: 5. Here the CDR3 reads CASRLQGSSYNEQFF. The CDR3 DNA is TGTGCCAGCAGACTACAGGGGAGCTCCTACAATGAGCAGTTCTTC.

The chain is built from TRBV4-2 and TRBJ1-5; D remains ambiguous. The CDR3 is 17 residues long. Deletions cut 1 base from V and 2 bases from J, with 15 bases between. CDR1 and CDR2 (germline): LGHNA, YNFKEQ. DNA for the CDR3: TGTGCCAGCAGCCAAGTTTTGGGAAGCCGGGGCAATCAGCCCCAGCATTTT. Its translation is CASSQVLGSRGNQPQHF.

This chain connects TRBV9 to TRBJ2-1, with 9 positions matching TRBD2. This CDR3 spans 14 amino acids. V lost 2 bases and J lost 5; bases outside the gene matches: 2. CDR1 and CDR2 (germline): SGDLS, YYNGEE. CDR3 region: CASSVSGGNNEQFF. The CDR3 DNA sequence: TGTGCCAGCAGCGTTAGCGGGGGAAACAATGAGCAGTTCTTC.

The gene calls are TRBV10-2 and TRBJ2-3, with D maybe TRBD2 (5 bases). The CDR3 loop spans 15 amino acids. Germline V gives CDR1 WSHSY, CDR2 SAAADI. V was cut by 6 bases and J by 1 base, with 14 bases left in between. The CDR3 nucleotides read TGCGCCAGCAGCACACAGCGGCCAGGCACAGATACGCAGTATTTT. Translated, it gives CASSTQRPGTDTQYF.

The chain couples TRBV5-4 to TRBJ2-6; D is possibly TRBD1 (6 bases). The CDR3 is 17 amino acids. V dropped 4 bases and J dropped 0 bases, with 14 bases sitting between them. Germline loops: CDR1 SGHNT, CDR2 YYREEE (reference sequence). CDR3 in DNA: TGTGCCAGCAGCCCCGGGACATCGCGCTCTGGGGCCAACGTCCTGACTTTC. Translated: CASSPGTSRSGANVLTF.

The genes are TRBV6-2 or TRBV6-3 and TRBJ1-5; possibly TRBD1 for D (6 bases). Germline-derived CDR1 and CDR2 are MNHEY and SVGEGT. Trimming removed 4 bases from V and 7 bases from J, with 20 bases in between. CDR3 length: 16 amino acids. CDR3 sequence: CASSSPRDTMGQPQHF. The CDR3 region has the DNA TGTGCCAGCAGTTCCCCACGGGACACTATGGGGCAGCCCCAGCATTTT.

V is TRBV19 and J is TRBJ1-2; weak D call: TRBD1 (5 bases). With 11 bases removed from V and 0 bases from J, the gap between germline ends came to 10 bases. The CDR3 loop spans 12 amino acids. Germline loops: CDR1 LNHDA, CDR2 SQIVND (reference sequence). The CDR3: CAGSTANYGYTF. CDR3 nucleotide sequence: TGTGCCGGATCGACAGCTAACTATGGCTACACCTTC.

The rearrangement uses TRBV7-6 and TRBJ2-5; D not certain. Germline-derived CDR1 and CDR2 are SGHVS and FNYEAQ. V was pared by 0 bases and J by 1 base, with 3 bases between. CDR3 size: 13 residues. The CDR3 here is CASSLALQETQYF. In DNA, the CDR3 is TGTGCCAGCAGCTTAGCGCTCCAAGAGACCCAGTACTTC. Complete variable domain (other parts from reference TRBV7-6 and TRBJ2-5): GAGVSQSPRYKVTKRGQDVALRCDPISGHVSLYWYRQALGQGPEFLTYFNYEAQQDKSGLPNDRFSAERPEGSISTLTIQRTEQRDSAMYRCASSLALQETQYFGPGTRLLVL.

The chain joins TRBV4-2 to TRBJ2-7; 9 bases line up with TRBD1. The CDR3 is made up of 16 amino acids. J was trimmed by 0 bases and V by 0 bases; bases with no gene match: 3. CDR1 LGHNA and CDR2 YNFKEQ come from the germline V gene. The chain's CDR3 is CASSQDPTGGSYEQYF. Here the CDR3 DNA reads TGTGCCAGCAGCCAAGATCCGACAGGGGGCTCCTACGAGCAGTACTTC.

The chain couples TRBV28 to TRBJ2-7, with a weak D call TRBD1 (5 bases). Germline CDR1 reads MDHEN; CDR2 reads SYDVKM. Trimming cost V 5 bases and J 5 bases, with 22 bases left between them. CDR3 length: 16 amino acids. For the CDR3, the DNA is TGTGCCAGCAGTCTCACAACAATAGGGGCGGACGACGAGCAGTACTTC. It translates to CASSLTTIGADDEQYF.